The clone carrying this T cell receptor (beta chain) was picked up a small number of times. A single record per CDR3 protein comes from TCRdb applying MiXCR to the RT-PCR reads. Of roughly 700,000 distinct CDR3 sequences listed, about 15% were seen once; the top ten hold around 7%. The sample originates from a study of response to subunit inactivated influenza vaccine. The V segment lost 4 bases and the J segment 7 bases; nucleotides outside the gene matches: 6. CDR1 is SNHLY, CDR2 FYNNEI, per germline. This CDR3 has 14 amino acids. The chain joins TRBV2 to TRBJ2-1; 8 bases are a match to TRBD1. This TCR came from a man aged 50 to 59 who received an inactivated influenza vaccine. This specimen consisted of PBMCs from blood, obtained 14 days before vaccination. The CDR3 DNA reads TGTGCCAGCAGTGGGGGGACAGGTCGGAATGAGCAGTTCTTC. This encodes CASSGGTGRNEQFF.